What follows are 21 T cell receptor beta chains derived from one specimen sequenced in a study of shared clonotypes between healthy human individuals. Produced via immunoSEQ multiplex PCR; TCRdb's table is partial and in-frame only. The sample records over 2 million clones, 92% being singletons. Sequenced sample: naive CD4+ T cells from PBMCs. Documented subset: CD45RA+ positively selected. The receptors were gathered from a man between 18 and 35 years old in good health. Some clones in this sample may be carry-over from other donors' samples.

This chain links TRBV18 with TRBJ2-1; the D is unclear. Germline assignment: CDR1 KGHSH and CDR2 LQKENI. V was cut by 3 bases and J by 5 bases, with 11 bases left in between. This CDR3 has 14 amino acids. CDR3: CASSPLGKNNEQFF. CDR3 nucleotides: TGTGCCAGCTCACCGCTAGGAAAGAACAATGAGCAGTTCTTC.

DNA of the CDR3: TGCAGCGTCACACCCGTGGATACGCAGTATTTT. It encodes CSVTPVDTQYF. The chain links TRBV29-1 to TRBJ2-3; D call uncertain. The V gene lost 6 bases and the J gene lost 6 bases, with 10 bases spanning the gap. CDR1 and CDR2 from the germline V gene are SQVTM and ANQGSEA. The CDR3 extends over 11 amino acids.

The chain recombines TRBV20-1 with TRBJ1-2, with no clear D. Trimming cost V 3 bases and J 8 bases, with 10 bases left between them. The CDR3 length is 11 residues. CDR1 and CDR2 (germline): DFQATT, SNEGSKA (reference sequence). The CDR3: CSASLQVGYTF. CDR3 DNA: TGCAGTGCTAGCCTTCAGGTGGGCTACACCTTC.

The V call is TRBV29-1, the J call TRBJ1-1, with D possibly being TRBD1 (6 bases). The CDR3 is 13 amino acids. Trimming pared 4 bases from V and 5 bases from J, leaving 14 bases between. In germline, CDR1 is SQVTM, CDR2 ANQGSEA. Written as DNA, the CDR3 is TGCAGCGTTGGGCAGGGGCTGCGGACTGAAGCTTTCTTT. It translates to CSVGQGLRTEAFF.

This chain joins TRBV7-9 and TRBJ1-1, with D unclear. The CDR3 loop spans 13 amino acids. Trimming removed 1 base at V and 4 bases at J, with 7 bases between. CDR1 and CDR2 (germline): SEHNR, FQNEAQ (reference sequence). The CDR3 reads CASSLVVVTEAFF. For the CDR3, the DNA is TGTGCCAGCAGCTTAGTCGTGGTCACTGAAGCTTTCTTT.

The CDR3 DNA sequence: TGTGCCACCCGACAGGGCGGCTACGAGCAGTACTTC. Translated: CATRQGGYEQYF. V is TRBV6-5 and J is TRBJ2-7; 7 positions agree with TRBD1. This CDR3 has 12 amino acids. Germline-derived CDR1 and CDR2 are MNHEY and SVGAGI. V was clipped by 10 bases and J by 3 bases; unmatched bases: 6.

The genes are TRBV2 and TRBJ2-5; D call uncertain. This CDR3 has 11 amino acids. The germline V gene has CDR1 SNHLY and CDR2 FYNNEI. V dropped 6 bases and J dropped 3 bases, with 5 bases sitting between them. The CDR3 DNA follows: TGTGCCAGCAGCATAAAAGAGACCCAGTACTTC. Amino acids: CASSIKETQYF.

This chain uses TRBV7-9 with TRBJ1-1, with D unclear. The ends were cut back, 1 base at V and 2 bases at J, with 8 bases in the middle. The germline gives CDR1 SEHNR, CDR2 FQNEAQ (reference sequence). This CDR3 region has 14 residues. The CDR3 DNA sequence: TGTGCCAGCAGCTTAGTGGTCAGCAACACTGAAGCTTTCTTT. It yields the protein CASSLVVSNTEAFF. The entire variable domain, with the rest obtained from reference TRBV7-9 and TRBJ1-1, is as follows: DTGVSQNPRHKITKRGQNVTFRCDPISEHNRLYWYRQTLGQGPEFLTYFQNEAQLEKSRLLSDRFSAERPKGSFSTLEIQRTEQGDSAMYLCASSLVVSNTEAFFGQGTRLTVV.

The chain joins TRBV15 to TRBJ2-2, with D possibly matching TRBD2 (6 bases). The CDR3 spans 16 residues. The V end was cut by 2 bases, the J end by 6 bases, with 16 bases between. The germline V gene has CDR1 LNHNV and CDR2 YYDKDF (reference sequence). The CDR3 DNA reads TGTGCCACCAGCAGAACTTTTCGGGGGAATGCCGGGGAGCTGTTTTTT. It yields the protein CATSRTFRGNAGELFF.

This chain uses TRBV7-8 with TRBJ2-7, with D perhaps matching TRBD1 (6 bases). CDR3 length equals 14 residues. The V end lost 4 bases, the J end lost 3 bases, and 13 bases lay between the germline ends. Per germline, CDR1 SGHVS and CDR2 FQNEAQ. The DNA of the CDR3 is TGTGCCAGCAGCTCAGGGACAAGACGCTACGAGCAGTACTTC. This codes for CASSSGTRRYEQYF.

This chain connects TRBV5-4 to TRBJ2-2; no reliable D call. The V end was cut by 2 bases, the J end by 4 bases, with 21 bases between. Per the germline V gene, CDR1 is SGHNT and CDR2 is YYREEE (reference sequence). CDR3 length equals 18 residues. The CDR3 loop reads CASSLSYVYPASTGELFF. The CDR3 coding sequence is TGTGCCAGCAGCTTATCTTATGTGTACCCTGCGAGCACCGGGGAGCTGTTTTTT. Variable domain in full (rest from reference TRBV5-4 and TRBJ2-2): ETGVTQSPTHLIKTRGQQVTLRCSSQSGHNTVSWYQQALGQGPQFIFQYYREEENGRGNFPPRFSGLQFPNYSSELNVNALELDDSALYLCASSLSYVYPASTGELFFGEGSRLTVL.

The rearrangement uses TRBV10-3 and TRBJ1-5, with D perhaps TRBD1 (5 bases). The CDR3 is made up of 14 amino acids. V dropped 6 bases and J dropped 3 bases, with 12 bases sitting between them. Germline CDR1 is ENHRY and CDR2 is SYGVKD. The CDR3 bases are TGTGCCATCAGCCGGGACGGAAACAATCAGCCCCAGCATTTT. The encoded protein is CAISRDGNNQPQHF.

Only a few counts were recorded for this clone. This rearrangement joins TRBV19 to TRBJ1-1, with D uncertain. Germline CDR1 reads LNHDA; CDR2 reads SQIVND (reference sequence). The CDR3 totals 11 residues. V lost 3 bases and J 7 bases, leaving 6 bases between the germline ends. CDR3 amino acids: CASSIRDEAFF. The CDR3 nucleotides read TGTGCCAGTAGTATTAGGGATGAAGCTTTCTTT.

The chain employs TRBV15 and TRBJ2-7, with TRBD2 matching over 9 bases. Germline-derived CDR1 and CDR2 are LNHNV and YYDKDF (reference sequence). V dropped 4 bases and J dropped 2; count of bases not matched to a gene: 6. The CDR3 has 15 amino acids. CDR3 residues: CATSISGRVAYEQYF. The CDR3 DNA sequence: TGTGCCACCAGCATTAGCGGGAGAGTTGCCTACGAGCAGTACTTC.

Only a few counts were recorded for this clone. The chain has TRBV29-1 and TRBJ1-4; D unresolved. CDR3 length equals 13 residues. The V gene lost 0 bases and the J gene lost 8 bases, with 10 bases spanning the gap. Per germline, CDR1 SQVTM and CDR2 ANQGSEA. In DNA form, the CDR3 reads TGCAGCGTTGAAGAGGGGTCTCGCGAAAAACTGTTTTTT. Protein: CSVEEGSREKLFF.

The gene calls are TRBV4-3 and TRBJ2-1, with TRBD2 as a possible D gene (6 bases). Trimming removed 0 bases from V and 6 bases from J, with 18 bases in between. This CDR3 region has 17 residues. Germline CDR1 LGHNA, CDR2 YSLEER. CDR3 in DNA: TGCGCCAGCAGCCAAGATTTGGGGCTACTCGGGGGCAATGAGCAGTTCTTC. Translating gives CASSQDLGLLGGNEQFF.

The rearrangement uses TRBV28 and TRBJ1-5; 9 bases fit TRBD1. Germline V lookup: CDR1 MDHEN, CDR2 SYDVKM. The CDR3 loop spans 17 amino acids. V trimming: 8 bases; J trimming: 0 bases; junction bases outside the gene matches: 11. This chain's CDR3 is CASVEGGQGDSNQPQHF. CDR3 nucleotide sequence: TGTGCCAGCGTGGAGGGGGGACAGGGAGATAGCAATCAGCCCCAGCATTTT.

The chain joins TRBV28 to TRBJ2-1, with D possibly TRBD2 on 5 matching bases. CDR3 length equals 13 residues. CDR1 is MDHEN and CDR2 is SYDVKM in the germline V gene. Trimming pared 4 bases from V and 12 bases from J, leaving 16 bases between. The CDR3 is CASSSARTGRQFF. The CDR3 nucleotides are TGTGCCAGCAGTTCGGCCCGCACGGGAAGGCAGTTCTTC.

This sequence joins TRBV5-1 and TRBJ2-7, with TRBD2 matching 13 bases. With V trimmed by 5 bases and J by 2 bases, 4 bases remained unmatched. Per the germline V gene, CDR1 is SGHRS and CDR2 is YFSETQ. The CDR3 extends over 15 amino acids. The CDR3 region is CASRGGTSGTYEQYF. The CDR3 DNA reads as TGCGCCAGCAGGGGGGGGACTAGCGGGACCTACGAGCAGTACTTC.

The chain carries TRBV28 and TRBJ2-7; maybe TRBD1 (5 bases). Trimming pared 2 bases from V and 0 bases from J, leaving 11 bases between. Germline CDR1 MDHEN, CDR2 SYDVKM. The CDR3 length is 15 residues. The CDR3 loop reads CASSLHRISSYEQYF. The DNA of the CDR3 is TGTGCCAGCAGTTTACACAGGATAAGCTCCTACGAGCAGTACTTC.

The chain is built from TRBV6-1 and TRBJ1-2; D call uncertain. The CDR3 sequence is 14 residues long. V was cut by 4 bases and J by 0 bases, with 9 bases left in between. CDR1 and CDR2 from the germline V gene are MNHNS and SASEGT. The CDR3 DNA is TGTGCCAGCAGTGTTGCCCATGCTAACTATGGCTACACCTTC. This translates into CASSVAHANYGYTF.